This TCR beta chain was identified during a study of blood T cell repertoires in COVID-19. V lost 2 bases to trimming and J lost 4 bases; unmatched junction nucleotides: 2. This CDR3 is built from 15 residues. Germline V lookup: CDR1 ENHRY, CDR2 SYGVKD. Original methodology: Reference gene primer amplification in the assay estimated nucleated cell counts. Profiled with immunoSEQ multiplex PCR; TCRdb holds only in-frame clones, not every one. From that table come the V and J calls and clone size; the DNA was used to work out D and trimming. The sample carries some 160,000 clones, roughly three quarters recorded once.

Material for sequencing was peripheral blood. The chain carries TRBV10-3 and TRBJ2-1; 10 nucleotides agree with TRBD2. The receptor was isolated from a middle-aged man with active or convalescent COVID-19. The CDR3 here is CAISEASGSYNEQFF. CDR3 nucleotides: TGTGCCATCAGTGAGGCTAGCGGGAGTTACAATGAGCAGTTCTTC.